Included here is one T cell receptor beta chain sequence, with context. The sample is drawn from a study of blood T cells in healthy people across ages. Then a second PCR, running roughly 6 to 12 cycles, was carried out with a sample-barcoded 5' primer and a J-beta primer mix. Every sample returned 2.5 million or more CDR3-containing paired-end reads. TCRdb independently ran MiXCR on the 5' RACE reads; one entry per CDR3 protein. The data hold 1.5 million to 2 million distinct CDR3 sequences, with around half observed a single time. The CDR3 contains 14 residues. Trimming shortened V by 5 bases and J by 0 bases, and 11 bases separated the two germline ends. Germline CDR1 is SQVTM and CDR2 is ANQGSEA.

The rearrangement uses TRBV29-1 and TRBJ1-5; D might be TRBD1 (6 bases). The sequencing sample was made of blood. The sequence derives from a woman aged 40 to 50 in good health. The CDR3 sequence is CSVKGGGSNQPQHF. CDR3 bases: TGCAGCGTTAAGGGGGGCGGTAGCAATCAGCCCCAGCATTTT.